These T cell receptor beta chains were read from a single sample in a study of tumor-infiltrating lymphocytes in primary liver carcinoma. MiXCR, applied by TCRdb to the multiplex PCR reads, yields one record per CDR3 protein. The data hold about 64,000 distinct CDR3 sequences, with about 71% observed a single time. Input material: liver tumor tissue from sampling region 4. The receptors come from a middle-aged man with primary liver carcinoma and hepatitis B virus infection. CDR3s include the opening cysteine and the closing phenylalanine or tryptophan. D genes are given only for firm matches. Some rows mark clone size as missing; the rest say once, few, many or name a class of expanded clone.

clone size	D gene	J gene	V gene	CDR3 DNA	CDR3 protein
few	NA	TRBJ2-3	TRBV6-1	TGTGCCAGCAGTGAACGACTAGGGCCAGATACGCAGTATTTT	CASSERLGPDTQYF
many	NA	TRBJ1-1	TRBV6-6	TGTGCCAGCAGTTTCCAGGGGAACACTGAAGCTTTCTTT	CASSFQGNTEAFF
NA	NA	TRBJ2-7	TRBV6-6	TGTGCCAGCAGCTACGCTGGCGAGCAGTACTTC	CASSYAGEQYF
once	NA	TRBJ2-7	TRBV11-2	TGTGCCAGCAGCTTTGACGTAGCTTCCAACGAGCAGTACTTC	CASSFDVASNEQYF
NA	NA	TRBJ2-7	TRBV11-2	TGTGCCAGTAGCTCTAACAGGAACTCCTACGAACAGCACTTC	CASSSNRNSYEQHF
NA	NA	TRBJ1-2	TRBV6-1	TGTGCCAGCTGTGAAGTTCCAAACTACGGCTACACCTTC	CASCEVPNYGYTF
NA	NA	TRBJ1-1	TRBV11-2	TGTGCCAGCGGTTGGGGGCTTATCCTTGAAGCTTTCTTT	CASGWGLILEAFF
NA	TRBD2	TRBJ2-7	TRBV28	TGTGCCAGCAGTTTACTCCTGGGACTAGCAGGACAAACCTACGAGCAGTACTTC	CASSLLLGLAGQTYEQYF
NA	NA	TRBJ2-1	TRBV6-6	TGTGCCACCTGTAATGCCGGGACTGCTAACAATGAGCAGTTCTTC	CATCNAGTANNEQFF
NA	TRBD2	TRBJ2-5	TRBV28	TGTGCCAGCAGTTTACTTGTCGGTAGCGGGATGATTCAGAGCCAGTACTTC	CASSLLVGSGMIQSQYF
many	NA	TRBJ2-2	TRBV11-2	TGTGCCAGCAGCACAGACTCGGACACCGGGGAGCTGTTGTTT	CASSTDSDTGELLF
NA	NA	TRBJ1-2	TRBV30	TGTGTCTGGAGTGTCGGGTGGAAGGGTACCAACTGCTACACCTTC	CVWSVGWKGTNCYTF
NA	NA	TRBJ2-1	TRBV6-5	TGTGCCAGCACTGGACCGGGGAACAATGACCAGTTCTTC	CASTGPGNNDQFF
NA	NA	TRBJ1-1	TRBV14	TGTGCCTGCAGTCAAGTGGCACGGACCGCTGAAGCTTTCTTT	CACSQVARTAEAFF
NA	TRBD2	TRBJ2-1	TRBV6-5	TGTGCCAGCAATTGGACTAGCGGAGCCAATGAGCAGTTCTTC	CASNWTSGANEQFF
NA	NA	TRBJ2-5	TRBV29-1	TGCAGCGCTGAAGGCAGGGGCGTAATGGGGGAGACCCAGTACTTC	CSAEGRGVMGETQYF
NA	NA	TRBJ1-5	TRBV6-6	TGTGTCAGCAGTGAGAGTAATAGCAATCAGCCCCGGCATTTT	CVSSESNSNQPRHF
NA	TRBD1	TRBJ2-6	TRBV6-5	TGTGTCAGCAGGTTGGGACAGGGGAGCTCTGGGGCCAACGCCCTGACTTTC	CVSRLGQGSSGANALTF
NA	NA	TRBJ2-3	TRBV6-6	TGTACCAACAGTCCCATCGCGGGTGGGGTCACAGATACGCAGTATTTT	CTNSPIAGGVTDTQYF
many	NA	TRBJ2-1	TRBV4-1	TGCGCCAGCAGCCAAGATATAAGGGCTAGCAGGGGGGGTGAGCAGTTCTTC	CASSQDIRASRGGEQFF
NA	NA	TRBJ2-7	TRBV2	TGTGCCAGCACTGAGAACAGGGCGGTCTCCTGTGAGCAGTACTTC	CASTENRAVSCEQYF
many	TRBD1	TRBJ1-1	TRBV6-1	TGTGCCACCGGGACCCCGGGACAGGGGGTTGGGTTACGGAACACTGAAGCTTTCTTT	CATGTPGQGVGLRNTEAFF
many	TRBD1	TRBJ1-3	TRBV30	TGTGCCTGGTCAGGGGGCAATTTTGGAAACACCATATATTTT	CAWSGGNFGNTIYF
NA	NA	TRBJ1-5	TRBV6-2/TRBV6-3	TGTTCCAGCAAGAGGACAATGAGCAATCAGCCCCAGCTTTTT	CSSKRTMSNQPQLF
few	NA	TRBJ2-1	TRBV7-9	TGTGCTAGCAGCTTACCATATCAGGGGCCTATAACAAATGAGCAGCTCTTC	CASSLPYQGPITNEQLF
few	TRBD1	TRBJ2-2	TRBV29-1	TGCAGCGTGGGGCAGGGGGACCTGTTTTTT	CSVGQGDLFF
NA	NA	TRBJ2-5	TRBV6-1	TGTGCCAGCAGTGCAGGAATAGTCCAGGAGACCCATTACTTC	CASSAGIVQETHYF
NA	NA	TRBJ2-1	TRBV2	TGTGCCAGCTGTTCCGGGACGGATGAGCAGTTCTTC	CASCSGTDEQFF
NA	NA	TRBJ2-7	TRBV11-1	TGTGCCAGCAGCTTAATTTTAGGAGGCGGCTATGAGCAGTACTTC	CASSLILGGGYEQYF
few	TRBD1	TRBJ2-7	TRBV6-2/TRBV6-3	TGTGCCAGCAGCCTCCGGGACAGGGCCCACGATGAGTACTTC	CASSLRDRAHDEYF
few	NA	TRBJ2-7	TRBV11-2	TGTGCAAGCAGCCAAGGGGCAGGGAGAACCTACGAGCAGTATTTC	CASSQGAGRTYEQYF
NA	NA	TRBJ1-4	TRBV2	TGTGCCAGCAGTGAAGGCCCGGGCGGAGCTAATGAAAAACTGTTTTTT	CASSEGPGGANEKLFF
NA	TRBD1	TRBJ1-1	TRBV6-5	TGTGCCAGCACCCAGACCCCACAGGGGAGGGCCTTCTTT	CASTQTPQGRAFF
NA	NA	TRBJ2-3	TRBV4-2	TGTGCCATCAGCCCTAAGGCGGGACTCGCAGATACGCACTATTTT	CAISPKAGLADTHYF
NA	NA	TRBJ2-3	TRBV20-1	TGCACTGCTAGAAGAGCGAGAAGCACAGATACACAGTATTTT	CTARRARSTDTQYF
NA	NA	TRBJ1-6	TRBV6-5	TGTGCCAACATCGAATCCGGGGGGAGCCAATCCCACTTT	CANIESGGSQSHF
NA	TRBD1	TRBJ1-1	TRBV11-2	TGTGCCAGCAGCCCCAGGACAGGGGGTTCGGCTGAAGCTTTCTTT	CASSPRTGGSAEAFF
NA	TRBD1	TRBJ2-5	TRBV10-3	TGTGCCATCAGTGAGTCGAAGGGACAGGTGGGGACGGAGACCCAGTACTTC	CAISESKGQVGTETQYF
NA	TRBD1	TRBJ1-2	TRBV11-2	TGTGCCAGTAGCTTAGGTGGGACAGCCATAAGAGGCTACACCTTC	CASSLGGTAIRGYTF
NA	NA	TRBJ2-3	TRBV5-4	TGTGCCAGCAGCGGACCGACAGACCCAGATACGCTGTATTTT	CASSGPTDPDTLYF
many	NA	TRBJ2-7	TRBV6-5	TGTGCCAGCAGTTACTCCGGCAGAAACTCCTACGAGCAGTACTTC	CASSYSGRNSYEQYF
NA	NA	TRBJ1-2	TRBV29-1	TGCAGCGTTGAAGGGAGTCCAATATATGGCTACACCTTC	CSVEGSPIYGYTF
NA	NA	TRBJ2-1	TRBV29-1	TGCAGCGTTGGGTACAGTGCGGCATCCGCATACAATGAGCAGTTCTTC	CSVGYSAASAYNEQFF
NA	NA	TRBJ1-6	TRBV6-5	TGTGCCAGCAGGGCTTGGTACAATTCAGCCCTCCACTTT	CASRAWYNSALHF
NA	TRBD2	TRBJ2-3	TRBV10-1	TGCGCCAGCAGTAGCGGGAGGGCCTCGGATACGCAGTATTTT	CASSSGRASDTQYF
NA	NA	TRBJ1-3	TRBV12-3/TRBV12-4	TGTACCAGCAGTCCTGTTAGCTCTCGAAATACCATATATTTT	CTSSPVSSRNTIYF
NA	NA	TRBJ2-7	TRBV12-3/TRBV12-4	TGTGCCAGCAGCTTAGGACAAGGGGCCAACTGCGAGCAGTACTTC	CASSLGQGANCEQYF
NA	TRBD2	TRBJ2-3	TRBV5-4	TGTGTCAGCAGCCTAGCGGGAGTTTTGACAGATACGCAATATTTT	CVSSLAGVLTDTQYF
NA	NA	TRBJ2-7	TRBV5-1	TGCGCCAGCAGCTCCACGTCGGGGGACGCTTACGAGCAGTGCTTC	CASSSTSGDAYEQCF
NA	NA	TRBJ2-3	TRBV4-3	TGCGTCTGCAGCCAAGATCTGGGAGCGGGAGATACGCAGTATTTT	CVCSQDLGAGDTQYF
NA	NA	TRBJ2-7	TRBV11-2	TGTGCCAGTAGCTTCATGTCAGATCCGGACTACAAGCAGTACTTC	CASSFMSDPDYKQYF